The source of this T cell receptor (beta chain) is a study of OX40 agonist ivuxolimab in advanced cancers. Notes on the research overall: Ivuxolimab, which targeted the costimulatory receptor OX40 (CD134), was an agonistic, fully human IgG2 monoclonal antibody. Intravenous ivuxolimab was administered to patients every 2 weeks at six dose levels: 0.01, 0.1, 0.3, 1.5, 3 and 10 mg/kg. Of the 50 to 55 dose-escalation patients, hepatocellular carcinoma was present in 19, melanoma in around 15, renal cell carcinoma in 9 and head and neck cancer in 9. The dose-escalation cohort was about 86% male with a mean age of about 54 years, ranging from roughly 23 to 80. Patients were allowed to have had prior anti-PD-1, anti-PD-L1 or anti-CTLA-4 therapy, and 40% to 45% of the dose-escalation patients had been treated with checkpoint inhibitors. Partial responses occurred in three dose-escalation patients, of whom one had hepatocellular carcinoma and two had cutaneous melanoma. Peripheral TCRbeta sequencing was intended to test whether TCR sequence diversity was altered and clonal T-cell expansion was caused by ivuxolimab. The paper reports the monotherapy dose-escalation portion (N of about 56 patients) of the phase I ivuxolimab trial. What the study reported, not specific to this receptor: On average, CD8+ T cells showed more expanded clones than CD4+ T cells after ivuxolimab. The antigen specificity of the peripheral T cells that underwent clonal expansion was not determined. At doses from 0.1 to 3.0 mg/kg, clonal expansion was seen in both CD4+ and CD8+ blood T cells between baseline and week 6. Low levels of normalized T-cell clonal expansion were also seen in some patients who did not respond. In the 0.1-3.0 mg/kg groups, partial responders were among the patients with the lowest normalized peripheral clonal expansion, particularly in CD8+ T cells.

Genomic DNA was isolated from the sorted cells so that the TCRbeta CDR3 region could be sequenced. TCRbeta CDR3 regions were sequenced using the immunoSEQ Assay. Imported from immuneACCESS, the table was reduced by TCRdb to in-frame sequences with V and J called. These copies leave out some clones; in studies compared against another copy, an unresolved V gene accounts for under half, and the cause of the remainder is not known. The sample yields roughly 50,000 clones; 85% to 90% were counted once. Jointly, the top ten make up 1.5% to 2% of the sample. The germline V gene sets CDR1 to SQVTM and CDR2 to ANQGSEA. V loses 6 bases of germline sequence and J loses 6 bases, and the interval between the two ends is 11 bases. The CDR3 runs 12 residues from the cysteine to the phenylalanine. The only DNA kept is the CDR3, 36 bases in frame from the first base. A note on this clone: It has no known antigen specificity. Per-nucleotide qualities are absent, and no much larger clonotype sits a single base away.

Patients with autoimmune disease history or receiving systemic immunosuppression were excluded from the trial. Peripheral blood for TCR sequencing was drawn from every dose cohort at baseline, at cycle 4 day 1 and at cycle 7 day 1. Samples came from an open-label, multicenter, first-in-human phase I dose-escalation trial of ivuxolimab. The trial enrolled adults with locally advanced or metastatic head and neck squamous cell, hepatocellular, melanoma or renal cell carcinoma. Before TCR sequencing, CD4+ T cells and CD8+ T cells from peripheral blood were sorted into separate populations. The chain was built from TRBV29-1 and TRBJ1-4, with no reliable assignment of the D segment. This specimen consisted of CD4+ or CD8+ T cells sorted from blood, obtained in a trial of the OX40 agonist ivuxolimab. The TCR was taken from an adult with an advanced solid tumor such as melanoma, head and neck, liver or kidney cancer. Here the CDR3 is given as CSVGKEDEKLFF. The sequenced DNA: TGCAGCGTGGGGAAGGAGGATGAAAAACTGTTTTTT.